These 25 T cell receptor beta chains were all obtained from the same sample, sequenced in a study of cytomegalovirus exposure and HLA in healthy donors. Both 60 Vbeta primers and 13 Jbeta primers went into the PCR. The repertoire was sequenced with immunoSEQ multiplex PCR; TCRdb's copy has only in-frame clones and lacks some. The sample shows tens of thousands of clones, roughly 84% of them seen only once. Sequencing was done on a sample of PBMCs. These receptors were collected from a man between 70 and 80 years old in good health and CMV-seropositive.

This chain joins TRBV5-6 and TRBJ2-2, with TRBD1 identical over 8 bases. J lost 0 bases, V lost 2 bases, and 3 bases had no gene match. Germline V gene data show CDR1 as SGHDT and CDR2 as YYEEEE. This CDR3 comprises 16 residues. CDR3 residues: CASSFGQGTNTGELFF. Written as DNA, the CDR3 is TGTGCCAGCAGCTTCGGACAGGGAACGAACACCGGGGAGCTGTTTTTT. Complete variable domain (other parts from reference TRBV5-6 and TRBJ2-2): DAGVTQSPTHLIKTRGQQVTLRCSPKSGHDTVSWYQQALGQGPQFIFQYYEEEERQRGNFPDRFSGHQFPNYSSELNVNALLLGDSALYLCASSFGQGTNTGELFFGEGSRLTVL.

V gene TRBV10-2 combines with J gene TRBJ1-2; the match to TRBD1 covers 10 bases. This CDR3 is built from 14 residues. V was clipped by 6 bases and J by 2 bases; unmatched bases: 3. The germline V gene encodes CDR1 WSHSY and CDR2 SAAADI. Written as DNA, the CDR3 is TGCGCCAGCAGAGGACAGGGGGGGAACTATGGCTACACCTTC. This encodes CASRGQGGNYGYTF.

In nucleotides, the CDR3 is TGTGCCAGCAGCTCATGGGAACGGACTAGCGGCGATACGCAGTATTTT. Its translation: CASSSWERTSGDTQYF. The V call is TRBV7-9, the J call TRBJ2-3, with 10 bases aligning to TRBD2. CDR1 and CDR2 (germline): SEHNR, FQNEAQ (reference sequence). Trimming removed 4 bases from V and 6 bases from J; junction bases left unmatched: 10. The CDR3 contains 16 residues.

The chain links TRBV4-3 to TRBJ2-1; a possible D gene is TRBD1 (6 bases). CDR3 length equals 19 residues. Germline assignment: CDR1 LGHNA and CDR2 YSLEER. Trimming pared 0 bases from V and 1 base from J, leaving 19 bases between. The CDR3 here is CASSQEGGLRGASYNEQFF. The CDR3 DNA is TGCGCCAGCAGCCAAGAAGGGGGTTTAAGGGGTGCTTCCTACAATGAGCAGTTCTTC.

Details on this clone: One end of the junction is discordant with germline, which a read error may explain. This same CDR3 is encoded by further DNA sequences in the sample. This chain links TRBV2 with TRBJ1-1, with TRBD1 matching over 10 bases. CDR3 size: 13 residues. CDR1 and CDR2 from the germline V gene are SNHLY and FYNNEI. CDR3 region: CASSGQGDTEAFF. As DNA, the CDR3 is TGTGCCAGCAGCGGACAGGGGGACACTGAAGCCTTCTTT.

This clone was recorded a few times. The V gene is TRBV7-8, the J gene TRBJ2-2, with no clear D. CDR3 length: 14 amino acids. V was cut by 5 bases and J by 1 base, with 8 bases left in between. Germline loops: CDR1 SGHVS, CDR2 FQNEAQ. CDR3 DNA sequence: TGTGCCAGCAGCCCCCGACTGAACACCGGGGAGCTGTTTTTT. Protein sequence: CASSPRLNTGELFF.

This clone is a singleton in its sample. The genes are TRBV23-1 and TRBJ1-5; D perhaps matches TRBD1 (5 bases). TRBV23-1 counts as an open reading frame of uncertain function. The CDR3 contains 11 residues. V lost 7 bases to trimming and J lost 6 bases, with 7 bases between them. The CDR3 sequence: CASTRVQPQHF. CDR3 bases: TGCGCCAGCACCAGGGTTCAGCCCCAGCATTTT.

The CDR3 sequence: CASSPLAGDSTQYF. DNA for the CDR3: TGTGCCAGCAGTCCACTAGCGGGAGACAGTACGCAGTATTTT. The chain is built from TRBV7-6 and TRBJ2-3; 11 bases are shared with TRBD2. The CDR3 loop spans 14 amino acids. V lost 6 bases to trimming and J lost 8 bases; unmatched junction nucleotides: 7. The germline gives CDR1 SGHVS, CDR2 FNYEAQ.

This rearrangement joins TRBV10-3 to TRBJ1-5; D is unresolved. Germline V CDR1 and CDR2: ENHRY, SYGVKD. The CDR3 consists of 13 residues. Trimming took off 2 bases at V and 5 bases at J, with 7 bases between the two ends. The CDR3 nucleotides are TGTGCCATCAGTGAGGCCCGCGATCAGCCCCAGCATTTT. Encoded protein: CAISEARDQPQHF.

The chain uses TRBV5-4 and TRBJ2-2; 8 bases fit TRBD2. Trimming at V came to 4 bases and at J to 6 bases, leaving 11 bases not matched to a gene. This CDR3 is 16 amino acids long. CDR1 is SGHNT, CDR2 YYREEE, per germline (reference sequence). For the CDR3, the DNA is TGTGCCAGCAGCCCCGGGACTAGAGGTTTATCCGGGGAGCTGTTTTTT. This encodes CASSPGTRGLSGELFF. Combining the CDR3 with reference TRBV5-4 and TRBJ2-2 gives the whole variable domain ETGVTQSPTHLIKTRGQQVTLRCSSQSGHNTVSWYQQALGQGPQFIFQYYREEENGRGNFPPRFSGLQFPNYSSELNVNALELDDSALYLCASSPGTRGLSGELFFGEGSRLTVL.

CDR3 amino acids: CASSPGTSGGWETQYF. In DNA, the CDR3 is TGTGCCAGCAGCCCTGGGACTAGCGGGGGATGGGAGACCCAGTACTTC. The chain employs TRBV7-2 and TRBJ2-5; 14 bases are shared with TRBD2. Germline loops: CDR1 SGHTA, CDR2 FQGNSA. Unmatched junction bases numbered 7, after V lost 5 bases and J lost 5 bases. The CDR3 contains 16 residues.

Only one count was recorded for this clone. V usage is TRBV19 and J usage is TRBJ1-5; no clear D. V gave up 6 bases and J gave up 6 bases, with 12 bases separating them. Germline loops: CDR1 LNHDA, CDR2 SQIVND (reference sequence). The CDR3 totals 13 residues. The CDR3 DNA is TGTGCCAGTAGCCCACTGGAGTCTCAGCCCCAGCATTTT. This sequence encodes CASSPLESQPQHF.

CDR3 amino acids: CASSLAGGGPYEQYF. CDR3 in DNA: TGTGCCAGCAGCTTAGCAGGGGGGGGGCCCTACGAGCAGTACTTC. J is TRBJ2-7 and V is TRBV7-2; perhaps TRBD2 as D (7 bases). Germline V gene sequence: CDR1 SGHTA, CDR2 FQGNSA. Trimming shortened V by 0 bases and J by 2 bases, and 11 bases separated the two germline ends. The CDR3 has 15 residues.

This clone was observed a few times. The chain uses TRBV7-3 and TRBJ2-2; TRBD1 agrees at 10 bases. There are 16 residues in the CDR3. V lost 4 bases and J lost 2; bases outside the gene matches: 4. The germline CDR1 and CDR2 sequences are SGHTA and FQGTGA. The DNA of the CDR3 is TGTGCCAGCAGCTGGACAGGGGGTGAAAACACCGGGGAGCTGTTTTTT. It specifies CASSWTGGENTGELFF.

The chain joins TRBV29-1 to TRBJ2-7; 10 nucleotides agree with TRBD2. The CDR3 length is 18 residues. V trimming: 2 bases; J trimming: 2 bases; junction bases outside the gene matches: 15. Looked up from germline, CDR1 is SQVTM and CDR2 is ANQGSEA. The CDR3: CSVELGLAGASEAYEQYF. Here the CDR3 DNA reads TGCAGCGTTGAATTAGGGCTAGCGGGAGCGTCGGAGGCCTACGAGCAGTACTTC.

The chain couples TRBV29-1 to TRBJ1-1; 8 bases agree with TRBD1. V shed 5 bases, J shed 4 bases, and the junction held 3 bases outside the gene matches. The CDR3 consists of 12 residues. Per germline, CDR1 SQVTM and CDR2 ANQGSEA. The CDR3 protein is CSVSGGTTEAFF. In DNA, the CDR3 is TGCAGCGTTTCAGGGGGCACCACTGAAGCTTTCTTT.

The CDR3 protein is CASALLQGGGEKLFF. The CDR3 bases are TGTGCCAGCGCTCTCCTCCAGGGGGGAGGTGAAAAACTGTTTTTT. The chain joins TRBV6-1 to TRBJ1-4; TRBD1 agrees at 7 bases. The germline V gene encodes CDR1 MNHNS and CDR2 SASEGT. The CDR3 is 15 residues long. With V trimmed by 8 bases and J by 7 bases, 13 bases remained unmatched.

This chain links TRBV9 with TRBJ2-2; the D gene is possibly TRBD1 (5 bases). Trimming took off 4 bases at V and 6 bases at J, with 10 bases between the two ends. Germline V CDR1 and CDR2: SGDLS, YYNGEE. This CDR3 comprises 13 residues. Here the CDR3 DNA reads TGTGCCAGCAGCCTACAGGTGGCCGGGGAGCTGTTTTTT. Translated: CASSLQVAGELFF. The variable domain in full, completed from reference TRBV9 and TRBJ2-2, reads DSGVTQTPKHLITATGQRVTLRCSPRSGDLSVYWYQQSLDQGLQFLIQYYNGEERAKGNILERFSAQQFPDLHSELNLSSLELGDSALYFCASSLQVAGELFFGEGSRLTVL.

This sequence joins TRBV27 and TRBJ2-1, with D perhaps matching TRBD2 (6 bases). CDR1 and CDR2 from the germline V gene are MNHEY and SMNVEV (reference sequence). The CDR3 covers 14 residues. V was shortened by 8 bases and J by 0 bases, with 11 bases between the two germline ends. CDR3 sequence: CASRDSSSYNEQFF. The CDR3 region has the DNA TGTGCCAGCCGGGACTCTAGCTCCTACAATGAGCAGTTCTTC.

This clone came up a few times. The chain uses TRBV19 and TRBJ1-5; TRBD1 might be the D (5 bases). Trimming pared 9 bases from V and 0 bases from J, leaving 12 bases between. Germline CDR1 and CDR2: LNHDA and SQIVND (reference sequence). The CDR3 has 14 residues. The CDR3 loop reads CASLQAYSNQPQHF. The CDR3 bases are TGTGCCAGCCTACAGGCTTATAGCAATCAGCCCCAGCATTTT.

This clone was counted a few times. J is TRBJ2-7 and V is TRBV11-1; perhaps TRBD2 as D (5 bases). V lost 0 bases and J lost 6, with 15 bases in between. The CDR3 has 15 amino acids. Germline CDR1 and CDR2: SGHAT and FQDESV (reference sequence). DNA of the CDR3: TGTGCCAGCAGCTTAGCGCAGCAAACTAGAGGCGAGCAGTACTTC. Amino acid sequence: CASSLAQQTRGEQYF.

This chain connects TRBV19 to TRBJ1-4; 8 bases agree with TRBD1. Germline V gene data show CDR1 as LNHDA and CDR2 as SQIVND (reference sequence). Unmatched junction bases numbered 5, after V lost 7 bases and J lost 4 bases. The CDR3 sequence is 14 residues long. CDR3 coding DNA: TGTGCCAGTAACCCACAGGGGGGTAATGAAAAACTGTTTTTT. Its protein is CASNPQGGNEKLFF.

The chain joins TRBV13 to TRBJ2-2, with 7 bases matching TRBD2. The germline V gene encodes CDR1 PRHDT and CDR2 FYEKMQ (reference sequence). The CDR3 sequence is 15 residues long. The ends lost 0 bases at V and 5 bases at J; junction bases unmatched: 3. CDR3 sequence: CASSLGRRGTGELFF. In DNA form, the CDR3 reads TGTGCCAGCAGCTTAGGAAGGCGGGGGACCGGGGAGCTGTTTTTT.

The J gene is TRBJ2-2, the V gene TRBV5-1, with no clear D. CDR3 length: 13 amino acids. The V end was cut by 5 bases, the J end by 0 bases, with 5 bases between. The V gene's germline CDR1 is SGHRS and CDR2 YFSETQ. CDR3 nucleotide sequence: TGCGCCAGCAGGGCCACGAACACCGGGGAGCTGTTTTTT. Its protein product is CASRATNTGELFF.

The CDR3 loop reads CASSLRDRADSPLHF. DNA of the CDR3: TGTGCCAGCAGCTTGCGGGACAGGGCTGATTCACCCCTCCACTTT. This chain uses TRBV7-9 with TRBJ1-6, with TRBD1 identical over 9 bases. Trimming took 3 bases from V and 8 from J; bases not matched to a gene: 5. The germline V gene has CDR1 SEHNR and CDR2 FQNEAQ (reference sequence). The CDR3 contains 15 residues. The variable domain in full, completed from reference TRBV7-9 and TRBJ1-6, reads DTGVSQNPRHKITKRGQNVTFRCDPISEHNRLYWYRQTLGQGPEFLTYFQNEAQLEKSRLLSDRFSAERPKGSFSTLEIQRTEQGDSAMYLCASSLRDRADSPLHFGNGTRLTVT.